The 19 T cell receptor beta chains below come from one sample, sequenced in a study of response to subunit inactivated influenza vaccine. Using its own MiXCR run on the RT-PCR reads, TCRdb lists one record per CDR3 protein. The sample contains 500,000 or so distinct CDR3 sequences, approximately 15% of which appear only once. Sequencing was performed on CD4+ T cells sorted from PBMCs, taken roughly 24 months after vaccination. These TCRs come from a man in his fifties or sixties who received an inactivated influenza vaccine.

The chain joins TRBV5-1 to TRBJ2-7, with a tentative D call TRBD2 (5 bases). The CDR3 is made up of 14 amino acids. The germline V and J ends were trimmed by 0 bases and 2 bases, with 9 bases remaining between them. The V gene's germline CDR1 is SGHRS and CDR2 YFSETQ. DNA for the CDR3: TGCGCCAGCAGCTTGGAGACCGGGACCTACGAGCAGTACTTC. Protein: CASSLETGTYEQYF.

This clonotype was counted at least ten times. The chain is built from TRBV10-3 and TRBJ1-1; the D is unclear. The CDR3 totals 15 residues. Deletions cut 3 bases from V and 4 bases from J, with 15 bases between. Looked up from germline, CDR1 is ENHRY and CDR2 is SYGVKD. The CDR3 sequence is CAISDGVGKSTEAFF. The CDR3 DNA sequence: TGTGCCATCAGTGACGGCGTGGGGAAGAGCACTGAAGCTTTCTTT.

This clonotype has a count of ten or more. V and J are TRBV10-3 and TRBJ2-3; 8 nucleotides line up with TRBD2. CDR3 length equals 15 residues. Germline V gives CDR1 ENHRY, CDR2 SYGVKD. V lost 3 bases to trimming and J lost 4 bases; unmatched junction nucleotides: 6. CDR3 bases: TGTGCCATCAGTGACAGAGCGGGGGCTGCAGATACGCAGTATTTT. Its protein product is CAISDRAGAADTQYF.

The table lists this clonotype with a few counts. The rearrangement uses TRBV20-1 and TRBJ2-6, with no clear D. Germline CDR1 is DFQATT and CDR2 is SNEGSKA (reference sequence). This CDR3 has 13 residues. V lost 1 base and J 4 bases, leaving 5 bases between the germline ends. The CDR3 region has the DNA TGCAGTGCTAGAGTATCAGGGGCCAACGTCCTGACTTTC. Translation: CSARVSGANVLTF.

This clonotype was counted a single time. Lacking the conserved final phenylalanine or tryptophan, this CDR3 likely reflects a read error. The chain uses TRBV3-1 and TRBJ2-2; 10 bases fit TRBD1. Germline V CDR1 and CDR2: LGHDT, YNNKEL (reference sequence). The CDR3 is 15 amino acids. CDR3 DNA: TGTGCCAGCACCCAACGGGACAGGGGCACCGGGGAGCTGTTTTTA. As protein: CASTQRDRGTGELFL.

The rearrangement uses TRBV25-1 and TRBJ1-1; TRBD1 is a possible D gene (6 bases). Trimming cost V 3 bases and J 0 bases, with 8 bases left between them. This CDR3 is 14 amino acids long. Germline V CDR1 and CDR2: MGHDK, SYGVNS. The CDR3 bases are TGTGCCAGCAGTGAGACAGGCCTGAACACTGAAGCTTTCTTT. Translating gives CASSETGLNTEAFF.

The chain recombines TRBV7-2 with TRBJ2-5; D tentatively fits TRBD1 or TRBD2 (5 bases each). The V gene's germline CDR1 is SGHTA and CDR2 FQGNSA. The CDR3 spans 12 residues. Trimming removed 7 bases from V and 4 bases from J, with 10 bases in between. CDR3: CASTSGRETQYF. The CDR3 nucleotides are TGTGCCAGCACTTCGGGACGAGAGACCCAGTACTTC.

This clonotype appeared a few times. CDR3 region: CASSLELGTSYEQYF. The DNA of the CDR3 is TGTGCCAGCAGTTTAGAATTGGGTACGTCCTACGAGCAGTACTTC. The chain is built from TRBV12-3 or TRBV12-4 and TRBJ2-7, with unresolved D. With 1 base removed from V and 1 base from J, the gap between germline ends came to 11 bases. The CDR3 loop spans 15 amino acids.

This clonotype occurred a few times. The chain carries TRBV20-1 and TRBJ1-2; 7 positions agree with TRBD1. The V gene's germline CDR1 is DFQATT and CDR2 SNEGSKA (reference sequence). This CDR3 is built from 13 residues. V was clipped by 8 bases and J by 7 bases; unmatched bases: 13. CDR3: CSSQGTARGGYTF. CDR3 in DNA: TGCAGTTCTCAAGGGACAGCAAGGGGTGGCTACACCTTC.

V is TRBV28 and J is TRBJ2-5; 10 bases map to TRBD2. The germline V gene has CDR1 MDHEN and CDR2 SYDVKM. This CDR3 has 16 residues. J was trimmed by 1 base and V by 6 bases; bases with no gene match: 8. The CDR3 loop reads CASSRGAGGPQETQYF. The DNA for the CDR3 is TGTGCCAGCAGCCGAGGAGCGGGGGGGCCCCAAGAGACCCAGTACTTC. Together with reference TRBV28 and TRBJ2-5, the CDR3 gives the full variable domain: DVKVTQSSRYLVKRTGEKVFLECVQDMDHENMFWYRQDPGLGLRLIYFSYDVKMKEKGDIPEGYSVSREKKERFSLILESASTNQTSMYLCASSRGAGGPQETQYFGPGTRLLVL.

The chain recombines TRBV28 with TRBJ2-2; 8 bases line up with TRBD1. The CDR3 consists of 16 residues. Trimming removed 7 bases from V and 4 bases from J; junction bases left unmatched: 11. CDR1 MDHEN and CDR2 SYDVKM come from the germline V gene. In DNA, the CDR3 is TGTGCCAGCACAAAACTCAGGGGGCGCGTCACCGGGGAGCTGTTTTTT. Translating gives CASTKLRGRVTGELFF.

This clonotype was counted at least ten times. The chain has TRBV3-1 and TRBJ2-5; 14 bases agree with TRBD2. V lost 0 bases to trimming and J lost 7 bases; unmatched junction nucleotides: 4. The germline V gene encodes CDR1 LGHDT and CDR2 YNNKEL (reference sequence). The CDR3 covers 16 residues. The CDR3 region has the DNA TGTGCCAGCAGCCAAGATTCCGGACTAGCGGGAGGGACCCAGTACTTC. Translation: CASSQDSGLAGGTQYF.

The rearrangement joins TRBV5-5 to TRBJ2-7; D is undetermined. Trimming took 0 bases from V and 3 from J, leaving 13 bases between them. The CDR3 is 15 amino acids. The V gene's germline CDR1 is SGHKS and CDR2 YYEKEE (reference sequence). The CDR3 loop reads CASSLDHGVGYEQYF. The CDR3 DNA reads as TGTGCCAGCAGCTTGGACCACGGAGTGGGCTACGAGCAGTACTTC.

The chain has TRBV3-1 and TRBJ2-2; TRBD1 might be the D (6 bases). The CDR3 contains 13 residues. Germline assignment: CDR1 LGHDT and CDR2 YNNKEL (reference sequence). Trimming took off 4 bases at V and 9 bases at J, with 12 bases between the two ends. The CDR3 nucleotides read TGTGCCAGCAGCCTCACAGGGACCAGGGAGCTGTTTTTT. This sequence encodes CASSLTGTRELFF.

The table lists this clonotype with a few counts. This CDR3 reads CASRFTSSPVYVEQFF. DNA for the CDR3: TGCGCCAGCAGGTTTACTAGCTCCCCGGTTTATGTTGAGCAGTTCTTC. The chain joins TRBV5-1 to TRBJ2-1, with TRBD2 as a possible D gene (6 bases). CDR1 is SGHRS and CDR2 is YFSETQ in the germline V gene. The CDR3 spans 16 residues. V was clipped by 5 bases and J by 9 bases, with 24 bases between them.

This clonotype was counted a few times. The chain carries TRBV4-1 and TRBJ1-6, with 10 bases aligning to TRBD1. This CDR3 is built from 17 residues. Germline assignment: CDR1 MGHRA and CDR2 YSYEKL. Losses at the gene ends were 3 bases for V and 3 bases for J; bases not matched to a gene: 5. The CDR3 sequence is CASSHLRDRGYNSPLHF. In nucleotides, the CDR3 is TGCGCCAGCAGCCATCTCCGGGACAGGGGCTATAATTCACCCCTCCACTTT.

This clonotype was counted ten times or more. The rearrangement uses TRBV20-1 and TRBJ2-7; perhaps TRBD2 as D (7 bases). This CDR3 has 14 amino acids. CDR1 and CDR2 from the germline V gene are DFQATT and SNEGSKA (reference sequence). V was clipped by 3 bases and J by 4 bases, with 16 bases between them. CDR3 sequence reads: CSARRGGGLYEQYF. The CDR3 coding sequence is TGCAGTGCTAGGAGGGGAGGGGGGCTTTACGAGCAGTACTTC.

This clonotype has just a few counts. CDR3 protein: CSAASGSNIQYF. The DNA for the CDR3 is TGCAGTGCTGCGTCCGGGTCAAACATTCAGTACTTC. This chain connects TRBV20-1 to TRBJ2-4; D ambiguous. CDR1 DFQATT and CDR2 SNEGSKA come from the germline V gene (reference sequence). The CDR3 totals 12 residues. Trimming removed 5 bases at V and 6 bases at J, with 11 bases between.

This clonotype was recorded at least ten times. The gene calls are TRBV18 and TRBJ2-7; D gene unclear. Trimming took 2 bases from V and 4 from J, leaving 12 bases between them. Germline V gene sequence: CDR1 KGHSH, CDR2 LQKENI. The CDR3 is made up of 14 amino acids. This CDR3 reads CASSPGRTAYEQYF. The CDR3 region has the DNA TGTGCCAGCTCACCAGGGCGGACCGCTTACGAGCAGTACTTC.